These T cell receptor beta chains were read from a single sample in a study of blood T cell repertoires in COVID-19. The assay was immunoSEQ multiplex PCR, and TCRdb's table has in-frame clones only and misses some. The sample has under 300,000 clones, about 88% seen once. Sequencing used PBMCs or T cells enriched from blood (not recorded which). Receptors originate from a woman aged 45 to 65 who had recovered from COVID-19. Each CDR3 is given with its conserved first and last residue. D genes are given only for firm matches. Rows give clone size only sometimes, using once, few, many, or a class for an expanded clone.

V,J,size,length,D,CDR3,DNA
TRBV6-5,TRBJ1-5,NA,13,NA,CASIWGAGQPQHF,TGTGCCAGCATCTGGGGAGCGGGCCAGCCCCAGCATTTT
TRBV28,TRBJ1-2,NA,12,TRBD1,CASRGQLGGYTF,TGTGCCAGCAGGGGACAGTTAGGTGGCTACACCTTC
TRBV2,TRBJ1-1,NA,13,NA,CASSDRGNTEAFF,TGTGCCAGCAGTGACAGGGGAAACACTGAAGCTTTCTTT
TRBV24-1,TRBJ1-5,NA,16,TRBD1,CATSDETGAPNQPQHF,TGTGCCACCAGTGACGAGACAGGGGCCCCCAATCAGCCCCAGCATTTT
TRBV7-5,TRBJ2-2,NA,17,NA,CARKKRTSGRATGELFF,TGTGCCAGAAAAAAAAGGACTAGCGGGAGGGCTACCGGGGAGCTGTTTTTT
TRBV7-9,TRBJ2-1,NA,16,TRBD2,CASSLVSSGRRNEQFF,TGTGCCAGCAGCTTAGTTTCTAGCGGGAGACGGAATGAGCAGTTCTTC
TRBV29-1,TRBJ1-2,NA,12,TRBD1,CSGRLDRDGYTF,TGCAGCGGCAGACTCGACAGGGATGGCTACACCTTC
TRBV18,TRBJ2-2,NA,14,NA,CASSPAGYIGELFF,TGTGCCAGCTCACCAGCAGGGTATATCGGGGAGCTGTTTTTT
TRBV19,TRBJ1-5,NA,18,NA,CASTKSGVRQGSNQPQHF,TGTGCCAGTACCAAATCCGGGGTTAGGCAGGGGAGCAATCAGCCCCAGCATTTT
TRBV20-1,TRBJ2-5,NA,11,NA,CSAPRWETQYF,TGCAGTGCTCCGAGGTGGGAGACCCAGTACTTC
TRBV11-2,TRBJ2-7,NA,15,NA,CASSPRLDSSYEQYF,TGTGCCAGCAGCCCCAGGTTGGACTCCTCCTACGAGCAGTACTTC
TRBV7-2,TRBJ2-1,NA,15,NA,CASSLDPSSYNEQFF,TGTGCCAGCAGCCTTGACCCTAGCTCCTACAATGAGCAGTTCTTC
TRBV9,TRBJ1-5,NA,14,TRBD1,CASSATGGFQPQHF,TGTGCCAGCAGCGCGACAGGGGGGTTTCAGCCCCAGCATTTT
TRBV18,TRBJ1-5,NA,14,NA,CASSPLERNQPQHF,TGTGCCAGCTCACCACTGGAGAGAAATCAGCCCCAGCATTTT
TRBV30,TRBJ1-3,NA,15,NA,CAWSVDTASGNTIYF,TGTGCCTGGAGTGTAGACACAGCCTCTGGAAACACCATATATTTT
TRBV18,TRBJ2-7,NA,15,TRBD2,CASSPGTSGAYEQYF,TGTGCCAGCTCACCCGGGACTAGCGGGGCCTACGAGCAGTACTTC
TRBV18,TRBJ2-5,NA,15,NA,CASSPPGGYQETQYF,TGTGCCAGCTCACCACCGGGAGGATACCAAGAGACCCAGTACTTC
TRBV5-6,TRBJ2-7,NA,14,NA,CASSLVGGLDEQYF,TGTGCCAGCAGCTTGGTGGGAGGCTTGGACGAGCAGTACTTC
TRBV7-2,TRBJ1-5,NA,14,NA,CASSPMVTIGLIHF,TGTGCCAGCAGCCCCATGGTGACGATTGGGCTGATACATTTT
TRBV7-3,TRBJ1-2,NA,18,NA,CASSLTAGNLGLNYGYTF,TGTGCCAGCAGCTTAACGGCCGGGAATCTAGGGCTGAACTATGGCTACACCTTC
TRBV5-1,TRBJ2-1,NA,17,TRBD2,CASSFGLVSGRVNEQFF,TGCGCCAGCAGCTTCGGCCTCGTCAGCGGGAGGGTCAATGAGCAGTTCTTC
TRBV4-1,TRBJ1-4,once,14,TRBD1,CASARGTGDEKLFF,TGCGCCAGCGCACGGGGGACAGGGGATGAAAAACTGTTTTTT
TRBV5-8,TRBJ2-7,NA,14,TRBD2,CASRNLADAYEQYF,TGTGCCAGCAGGAACCTAGCGGACGCCTACGAGCAGTACTTC
TRBV29-1,TRBJ2-1,NA,15,TRBD2,CSVKILSGNTGEQFF,TGCAGCGTTAAAATACTTAGCGGGAATACCGGTGAGCAGTTCTTC
TRBV30,TRBJ1-1,NA,13,NA,CAWAGRGDTEAFF,TGTGCCTGGGCGGGACGGGGGGACACTGAAGCTTTCTTT
TRBV7-9,TRBJ2-3,NA,16,TRBD2,CASSLGLAGATDTQYF,TGTGCCAGCAGCTTAGGACTAGCGGGGGCCACAGATACGCAGTATTTT
TRBV10-2,TRBJ2-2,NA,15,TRBD2,CASASGLVGTGELFF,TGCGCCAGCGCATCCGGACTAGTAGGTACCGGGGAGCTGTTTTTT
TRBV4-1,TRBJ1-5,NA,16,TRBD1,CASSQVDRGGNQPQHF,TGCGCCAGCAGCCAAGTAGACAGGGGAGGTAATCAGCCCCAGCATTTT
TRBV5-5,TRBJ2-6,once,18,NA,CASSFAVGRYSGANVLTF,TGTGCCAGCAGCTTTGCCGTCGGGAGATATTCTGGGGCCAACGTCCTGACTTTC
TRBV11-2,TRBJ2-7,NA,15,TRBD2,CASSKGSGISYEQYF,TGTGCCAGCAGCAAAGGAAGCGGGATCTCCTACGAGCAGTACTTC
TRBV7-9,TRBJ1-1,NA,14,NA,CASSLARANTEAFF,TGTGCCAGCAGCTTAGCCAGGGCGAACACTGAAGCTTTCTTT
TRBV6-2/TRBV6-3,TRBJ1-6,NA,16,NA,CASSYSAGALTPPLHF,TGTGCCAGCAGTTACTCCGCGGGGGCATTGACCCCACCCCTCCACTTT
TRBV18,TRBJ1-5,few,13,NA,CASSPSRGWPQHF,TGTGCCAGCTCACCATCCCGCGGATGGCCCCAGCATTTT
TRBV2,TRBJ2-3,NA,11,TRBD2,CASMGGDTQYF,TGTGCCAGCATGGGGGGGGATACGCAGTATTTT
TRBV4-2,TRBJ1-2,few,14,NA,CASSPTGSLYGYTF,TGTGCCAGCAGCCCCACAGGGAGTCTCTATGGCTACACCTTC
TRBV7-9,TRBJ2-1,NA,14,NA,CASSPSGNYNEQFF,TGTGCCAGCAGCCCCAGCGGAAACTACAATGAGCAGTTCTTC
TRBV4-2,TRBJ2-1,NA,16,TRBD2,CASSQHTSGSDNEQFF,TGTGCCAGCAGCCAACACACTAGCGGGAGCGACAATGAGCAGTTCTTC
TRBV5-6,TRBJ2-7,once,16,TRBD1,CASTRRGTGVFYEQYF,TGTGCCAGCACCCGAAGGGGGACAGGGGTATTCTACGAGCAGTACTTC
TRBV10-3,TRBJ2-7,NA,11,NA,CAISQEDEQYF,TGTGCCATCAGCCAGGAAGACGAGCAGTACTTC
TRBV28,TRBJ1-5,once,15,NA,CASSLIRALNQPQHF,TGTGCCAGCAGTTTGATCAGGGCCCTCAATCAGCCCCAGCATTTT
TRBV6-5,TRBJ1-2,once,14,NA,CASSYSEGALYLAF,TGTGCCAGCAGTTACTCGGAGGGAGCCCTATATTTGGCCTTC
TRBV5-1,TRBJ2-1,NA,15,NA,CASSLGGGGINEQFF,TGCGCCAGCAGCTTGGGAGGAGGGGGCATCAATGAGCAGTTCTTC
TRBV4-2,TRBJ2-1,NA,15,NA,CASTGGGSAYNEQFF,TGTGCCAGCACCGGCGGTGGGAGTGCCTACAATGAGCAGTTCTTC
TRBV7-9,TRBJ2-7,few,11,NA,CASSEQGGQYF,TGTGCCAGCAGCGAACAGGGCGGGCAGTACTTC
TRBV4-1,TRBJ2-2,NA,15,NA,CASSQEARNTGELFF,TGCGCCAGCAGCCAAGAGGCCAGGAACACCGGGGAGCTGTTTTTT
TRBV7-9,TRBJ2-3,NA,16,NA,CASSLIGGTSTDTQYF,TGTGCCAGCAGCTTAATCGGAGGGACCAGCACAGATACGCAGTATTTT
TRBV7-2,TRBJ2-1,NA,17,NA,CASSRELGASGYNEQFF,TGTGCCAGCAGCCGCGAATTGGGAGCATCCGGCTACAATGAGCAGTTCTTC
TRBV28,TRBJ2-7,NA,15,TRBD1,CASRHRGNWPYEQYF,TGTGCCAGCAGACACAGGGGAAACTGGCCCTACGAGCAGTACTTC
TRBV19,TRBJ2-7,NA,12,TRBD1,CASSRDSYEQYF,TGTGCCAGTAGCCGGGACAGCTACGAGCAGTACTTC
TRBV7-9,TRBJ2-3,NA,16,TRBD1,CATNPVGQTSTDTQYF,TGTGCCACTAACCCAGTGGGACAGACTAGCACAGATACGCAGTATTTT
TRBV11-2,TRBJ2-7,NA,13,NA,CASSARPEEEQYF,TGTGCCAGCAGCGCGAGACCCGAGGAGGAGCAGTACTTC
TRBV4-1,TRBJ1-6,NA,14,NA,CASSHQSNNSPLHF,TGCGCCAGCAGCCACCAGTCGAATAATTCACCCCTCCACTTT
TRBV10-2,TRBJ2-3,NA,12,NA,CASQQVPDTQYF,TGCGCCAGCCAACAGGTACCAGATACGCAGTATTTT
TRBV7-9,TRBJ1-4,NA,15,NA,CASSLAGQLNEKLFF,TGTGCCAGCAGCTTAGCAGGACAGCTCAATGAAAAACTGTTTTTT
TRBV19,TRBJ1-5,NA,15,NA,CASSDTGLGGQPQHF,TGTGCCAGTAGTGATACGGGGTTAGGTGGTCAGCCCCAGCATTTT
TRBV30,TRBJ1-5,NA,13,NA,CAWSPGTGQPQHF,TGTGCCTGGAGTCCAGGTACAGGTCAGCCCCAGCATTTT
TRBV2,TRBJ1-2,NA,12,NA,CASSVGGNGYTF,TGTGCCAGCAGTGTCGGAGGGAACGGCTACACCTTC
TRBV5-1,TRBJ1-2,NA,12,NA,CASSLEQSSYTF,TGCGCCAGCAGCTTAGAACAGTCTAGCTACACCTTC